The 32 T cell receptor beta chains below all came from one sample that was sequenced in a study of shared clonotypes between healthy human individuals. CD45RO-negative, CCR7-selected cells formed the naive CD8 fraction, which excluded terminally differentiated effector memory CD45RA+ cells. Only in-frame clones appear in the TCRdb table, and some are missing; sequencing was by immunoSEQ multiplex PCR. The sample has roughly 590,000 clones; about 95% are singletons. Sequencing used naive CD8+ T cells sorted from blood. The receptors were gathered from a woman aged 25 to 39 in good health.

The genes are TRBV5-1 and TRBJ2-1; D is possibly TRBD1 (6 bases). The CDR3 has 13 amino acids. Germline-derived CDR1 and CDR2 are SGHRS and YFSETQ. V was trimmed by 4 bases and J by 8 bases, leaving 13 bases between them. The CDR3 loop is CASSLTGPHEQFF. Written as DNA, the CDR3 is TGCGCCAGCAGCCTAACAGGGCCCCATGAGCAGTTCTTC.

The chain recombines TRBV27 with TRBJ2-2; D gene uncertain. V lost 4 bases and J 0 bases, leaving 9 bases between the germline ends. Germline loops: CDR1 MNHEY, CDR2 SMNVEV (reference sequence). The CDR3 has 15 residues. This CDR3 is CASSSPSTNTGELFF. Written as DNA, the CDR3 is TGTGCCAGCAGTTCCCCCTCGACGAACACCGGGGAGCTGTTTTTT.

The chain uses TRBV30 and TRBJ2-1; D gene uncertain. The germline CDR1 and CDR2 sequences are GTSNPN and SVGIG (reference sequence). The CDR3 spans 16 residues. V shed 4 bases and J shed 0 bases, with 16 bases lying between them. The CDR3 region has the DNA TGTGCCTGGAAGGGCCCAACAGATTTCTCCTACAATGAGCAGTTCTTC. Protein sequence: CAWKGPTDFSYNEQFF.

The CDR3 DNA reads as TGTGCCAGCAGTGAACAACAGATCAATTCACCCCTCCACTTT. Protein sequence: CASSEQQINSPLHF. The chain joins TRBV2 to TRBJ1-6; D ambiguous. This CDR3 spans 14 amino acids. V gave up 2 bases and J gave up 7 bases, with 9 bases separating them. Germline CDR1 and CDR2: SNHLY and FYNNEI.

This chain joins TRBV6-5 and TRBJ1-1; 7 bases are shared with TRBD1. The CDR3 runs to 14 residues. Germline CDR1 and CDR2: MNHEY and SVGAGI. V shed 2 bases, J shed 5 bases, and the junction held 5 bases outside the gene matches. The CDR3: CASSYGARGTEAFF. Here the CDR3 DNA reads TGTGCCAGCAGTTACGGAGCCAGGGGGACTGAAGCTTTCTTT.

The gene calls are TRBV2 and TRBJ1-2, with TRBD1 identical over 7 bases. The ends lost 7 bases at V and 7 bases at J; junction bases unmatched: 9. CDR3 length equals 13 residues. The germline CDR1 and CDR2 sequences are SNHLY and FYNNEI. The CDR3 here is CASIPPDRAGYTF. The CDR3 region has the DNA TGTGCCAGCATCCCACCCGACAGGGCTGGCTACACCTTC.

This chain links TRBV27 with TRBJ1-4; TRBD1 is a possible D gene (5 bases). The CDR3 has 14 amino acids. The germline V gene encodes CDR1 MNHEY and CDR2 SMNVEV (reference sequence). Trimming stripped 6 bases from V and 3 bases from J, with 11 bases between. CDR3 sequence reads: CASRPGRANEKLFF. The CDR3, as DNA: TGTGCCAGCAGGCCAGGGCGGGCTAATGAAAAACTGTTTTTT.

V is TRBV11-2 and J is TRBJ2-7; 7 bases match TRBD2. CDR1 and CDR2 (germline): SGHAT, FQNNGV. The CDR3 has 15 residues. V dropped 4 bases and J dropped 0; count of bases not matched to a gene: 6. CDR3 region: CASSYSGGSSYEQYF. The DNA of the CDR3 is TGTGCCAGCAGCTATAGCGGCGGGAGCTCCTACGAGCAGTACTTC.

The genes are TRBV30 and TRBJ2-3; D not resolved. CDR3 length: 11 residues. Trimming pared 4 bases from V and 5 bases from J, leaving 7 bases between. CDR1 and CDR2 from the germline V gene are GTSNPN and SVGIG (reference sequence). CDR3 bases: TGTGCCTGGAACCTAGAAGATACGCAGTATTTT. Translating gives CAWNLEDTQYF.

This clone showed up just once. This chain uses TRBV30 with TRBJ1-1, with D hard to call. The CDR3 contains 13 residues. Germline CDR1 reads GTSNPN; CDR2 reads SVGIG (reference sequence). Between the trimmed V and J ends, which lost 2 bases and 2 bases, there was a span of 9 bases. The CDR3 is CAWSPLDNTEAFF. The CDR3 region has the DNA TGTGCCTGGAGTCCCCTCGACAACACTGAAGCTTTCTTT.

This chain connects TRBV5-6 to TRBJ1-1, with TRBD1 as a possible D gene (5 bases). Trimming stripped 7 bases from V and 10 bases from J, with 23 bases between. The CDR3 spans 14 residues. Germline lookup yields CDR1 SGHDT and CDR2 YYEEEE. DNA of the CDR3: TGTGCCAGCTTGACTCTCTGGGACCTCCGAGGAGCTTTCTTT. Translating it yields CASLTLWDLRGAFF.

V usage is TRBV9 and J usage is TRBJ1-1; perhaps TRBD1 as D (5 bases). This CDR3 is 17 amino acids long. CDR1 SGDLS and CDR2 YYNGEE come from the germline V gene. The V and J ends lost 0 bases and 0 bases respectively, with 15 bases between them. CDR3 in amino acids: CASSVEAGYYMNTEAFF. The CDR3 bases are TGTGCCAGCAGCGTAGAGGCAGGGTATTACATGAACACTGAAGCTTTCTTT. Using reference TRBV9 and TRBJ1-1 for the parts outside the CDR3, the full variable domain is DSGVTQTPKHLITATGQRVTLRCSPRSGDLSVYWYQQSLDQGLQFLIQYYNGEERAKGNILERFSAQQFPDLHSELNLSSLELGDSALYFCASSVEAGYYMNTEAFFGQGTRLTVV.

V is TRBV13 and J is TRBJ2-3; TRBD2 is a possible D gene (6 bases). With 4 bases removed from V and 5 bases from J, the gap between germline ends came to 10 bases. The germline CDR1 and CDR2 sequences are PRHDT and FYEKMQ (reference sequence). There are 13 residues in the CDR3. CDR3 in amino acids: CASSSVGGDTQYF. CDR3 DNA sequence: TGTGCCAGCAGCTCTGTGGGGGGAGATACGCAGTATTTT. Filled out from reference TRBV13 and TRBJ2-3, the complete variable domain reads AAGVIQSPRHLIKEKRETATLKCYPIPRHDTVYWYQQGPGQDPQFLISFYEKMQSDKGSIPDRFSAQQFSDYHSELNMSSLELGDSALYFCASSSVGGDTQYFGPGTRLTVL.

V usage is TRBV2 and J usage is TRBJ2-5; D is undetermined. The V end lost 10 bases, the J end lost 5 bases, and 8 bases lay between the germline ends. The CDR3 length is 10 residues. Germline values: CDR1 SNHLY, CDR2 FYNNEI. CDR3 protein: CANRRETQYF. The CDR3 DNA follows: TGTGCCAACCGGCGGGAGACCCAGTACTTC.

The rearrangement links TRBV27 to TRBJ2-7; possible D gene TRBD2, 6 bases. The V gene lost 1 base and the J gene lost 2 bases, with 12 bases spanning the gap. Germline V gene sequence: CDR1 MNHEY, CDR2 SMNVEV (reference sequence). The CDR3 contains 15 residues. The CDR3 here is CASSLLAGRTYEQYF. For the CDR3, the DNA is TGTGCCAGCAGTTTATTGGCGGGGAGGACCTACGAGCAGTACTTC.

This rearrangement joins TRBV28 to TRBJ1-2, with D perhaps TRBD1 (6 bases). Looked up from germline, CDR1 is MDHEN and CDR2 is SYDVKM. V lost 2 bases and J lost 0, with 22 bases in between. The CDR3 has 19 residues. The CDR3 DNA follows: TGTGCCAGCAGTTTACCCTCCGGACAGCGCCCTTTCACTAACTATGGCTACACCTTC. Encoded protein: CASSLPSGQRPFTNYGYTF.

The chain recombines TRBV7-9 with TRBJ1-1; a weak D match, TRBD1 (5 bases). Trimming shortened V by 2 bases and J by 1 base, and 11 bases separated the two germline ends. CDR3 size: 15 residues. The germline V gene has CDR1 SEHNR and CDR2 FQNEAQ (reference sequence). The DNA for the CDR3 is TGTGCCAGCAGCTTAATCGCAGGGCCGAACACTGAAGCTTTCTTT. It is translated as CASSLIAGPNTEAFF.

The V gene is TRBV28, the J gene TRBJ2-5; TRBD2 aligns across 8 bases. Losses at the gene ends were 7 bases for V and 3 bases for J; bases not matched to a gene: 13. The CDR3 has 16 amino acids. Germline values: CDR1 MDHEN, CDR2 SYDVKM. CDR3 sequence reads: CASTPFPLAVEETQYF. For the CDR3, the DNA is TGTGCCAGCACCCCATTCCCACTAGCGGTTGAAGAGACCCAGTACTTC.

This rearrangement joins TRBV19 to TRBJ1-1, with TRBD1 identical over 7 bases. Germline CDR1 is LNHDA and CDR2 is SQIVND (reference sequence). After removal of 3 bases from V and 4 bases from J, the junction contained 2 bases not matched to a gene. The CDR3 sequence is 13 residues long. Here the CDR3 reads CASSIQGGTEAFF. CDR3 DNA: TGTGCCAGTAGTATTCAGGGGGGCACTGAAGCTTTCTTT.

The chain links TRBV2 to TRBJ2-2; 9 bases align to TRBD2. J lost 5 bases, V lost 6 bases, and 22 bases had no gene match. From germline, CDR1 is SNHLY and CDR2 FYNNEI. This CDR3 has 20 residues. The chain's CDR3 is CASRPQRVAGEFFITGELFF. CDR3 nucleotide sequence: TGTGCCAGCAGGCCCCAGAGGGTAGCGGGAGAGTTTTTTATAACCGGGGAGCTGTTTTTT.

This chain connects TRBV10-1 to TRBJ1-1; 8 bases are shared with TRBD1. This CDR3 region has 13 residues. J gave up 5 bases and V 7 bases, and 6 bases lay outside the gene matches. CDR1 is WNHNN and CDR2 is SYGVQD in the germline V gene (reference sequence). Written as DNA, the CDR3 is TGCGCCAGCATTCAGGGGGCGCGGACTGAAGCTTTCTTT. Amino acid sequence: CASIQGARTEAFF.

The chain employs TRBV11-2 and TRBJ2-5; a possible D gene is TRBD2 (5 bases). CDR1 and CDR2 from the germline V gene are SGHAT and FQNNGV. The CDR3 is 14 amino acids. V was cut by 4 bases and J by 2 bases, with 11 bases left in between. CDR3 sequence reads: CASSSWTVQETQYF. In DNA form, the CDR3 reads TGTGCCAGCAGCTCCTGGACTGTGCAAGAGACCCAGTACTTC.

This clone has more than one count but fewer than ten. This rearrangement joins TRBV5-8 to TRBJ1-1; D call uncertain. Trimming left V 2 bases short and J 5 bases short, with 19 bases between. From germline, CDR1 is SGHTS and CDR2 YDEGEE. CDR3 length equals 16 residues. Written as DNA, the CDR3 is TGTGCCAGCAGCTTTAATTTCCGAGCTACCATGACTGAAGCTTTCTTT. It specifies CASSFNFRATMTEAFF.

V is TRBV20-1 and J is TRBJ2-7; D gene ambiguous. This CDR3 has 11 residues. CDR1 and CDR2 (germline): DFQATT, SNEGSKA (reference sequence). V was shortened by 3 bases and J by 3 bases, with 6 bases between the two germline ends. The CDR3 region has the DNA TGCAGTGCTAGGACCTTCTACGAGCAGTACTTC. Its translation is CSARTFYEQYF.

This clone was seen once. The V gene is TRBV28, the J gene TRBJ2-3; 9 nucleotides agree with TRBD2. V lost 3 bases and J lost 5; bases outside the gene matches: 3. This CDR3 contains 14 residues. Germline loops: CDR1 MDHEN, CDR2 SYDVKM. The CDR3 reads CASSLGLAGDTQYF. The CDR3 nucleotides read TGTGCCAGCAGTTTGGGACTAGCTGGAGATACGCAGTATTTT.

Concerning this clone itself: Within the sample, other DNA sequences also encode this same CDR3. This sequence joins TRBV7-9 and TRBJ2-7; no clear D gene. The CDR3 totals 12 residues. CDR1 and CDR2 from the germline V gene are SEHNR and FQNEAQ (reference sequence). Trimming took 1 base from V and 3 from J, leaving 4 bases between them. Here the CDR3 DNA reads TGTGCCAGCAGCTTAGGCAGCTACGAGCAGTACTTC. Amino acid sequence: CASSLGSYEQYF.

J is TRBJ2-2 and V is TRBV29-1; 9 nucleotides align to TRBD1. The ends lost 6 bases at V and 6 bases at J; junction bases unmatched: 5. Germline loops: CDR1 SQVTM, CDR2 ANQGSEA. CDR3 length: 13 residues. For the CDR3, the DNA is TGCAGCGTGGAGGGGGACAGGGCCGGGGAGCTGTTTTTT. Encoded protein: CSVEGDRAGELFF.

This clone showed up just once. The chain has TRBV4-1 and TRBJ2-3; D is perhaps TRBD1 or TRBD2 (5 bases each). With 4 bases removed from V and 4 bases from J, the gap between germline ends came to 18 bases. Germline lookup yields CDR1 MGHRA and CDR2 YSYEKL. The CDR3 is 16 amino acids. The CDR3 DNA reads as TGCGCCAGCAGCCTTCTGGCAGGGAGTCAGGCAGATACGCAGTATTTT. Protein product: CASSLLAGSQADTQYF.

The V and J genes are TRBV9 and TRBJ1-1; possible D gene TRBD1, 5 bases. Germline-derived CDR1 and CDR2 are SGDLS and YYNGEE. CDR3 length equals 15 residues. V lost 0 bases, J lost 4 bases, and 13 bases lay in between. In DNA, the CDR3 is TGTGCCAGCAGCGTAGACCCGGGGCCGGCCACTGAAGCTTTCTTT. This codes for CASSVDPGPATEAFF.

The V and J genes are TRBV19 and TRBJ2-1; possibly TRBD1 for D (6 bases). V was trimmed by 0 bases and J by 10 bases, leaving 13 bases between them. This CDR3 spans 14 amino acids. Germline V CDR1 and CDR2: LNHDA, SQIVND (reference sequence). As DNA, the CDR3 is TGTGCCAGTAGTATAGACCTCAGGGGAGTCGAGCAGTTCTTC. Protein: CASSIDLRGVEQFF.

The rearrangement links TRBV27 to TRBJ2-7; 9 positions match TRBD2. Germline V lookup: CDR1 MNHEY, CDR2 SMNVEV (reference sequence). With V trimmed by 5 bases and J by 4 bases, 3 bases remained unmatched. This CDR3 spans 13 amino acids. This CDR3 is CASSAGGPYEQYF. The CDR3 region has the DNA TGTGCCAGCAGTGCGGGAGGGCCTTACGAGCAGTACTTC.

The rearrangement links TRBV6-5 to TRBJ2-2; D is unclear. The germline V gene has CDR1 MNHEY and CDR2 SVGAGI. V was trimmed by 0 bases and J by 1 base, leaving 6 bases between them. The length of the CDR3 is 15 residues. The CDR3 protein is CASSYSAENTGELFF. CDR3 nucleotides: TGTGCCAGCAGTTACTCGGCAGAGAACACCGGGGAGCTGTTTTTT.